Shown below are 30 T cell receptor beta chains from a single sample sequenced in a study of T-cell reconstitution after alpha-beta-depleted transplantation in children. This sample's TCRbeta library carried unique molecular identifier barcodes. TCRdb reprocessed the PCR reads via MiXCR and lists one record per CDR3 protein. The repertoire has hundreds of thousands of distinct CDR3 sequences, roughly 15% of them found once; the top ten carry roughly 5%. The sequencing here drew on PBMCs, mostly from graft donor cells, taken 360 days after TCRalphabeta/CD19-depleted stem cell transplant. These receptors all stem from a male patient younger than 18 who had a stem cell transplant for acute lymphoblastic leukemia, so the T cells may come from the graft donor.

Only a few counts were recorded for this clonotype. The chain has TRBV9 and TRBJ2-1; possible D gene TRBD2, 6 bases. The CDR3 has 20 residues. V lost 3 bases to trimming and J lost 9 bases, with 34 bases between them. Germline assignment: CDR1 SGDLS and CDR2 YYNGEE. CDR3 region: CASSENRGVPWTIERVEQFF. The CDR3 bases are TGTGCCAGCAGCGAAAACAGAGGGGTGCCTTGGACTATTGAAAGGGTTGAGCAGTTCTTC.

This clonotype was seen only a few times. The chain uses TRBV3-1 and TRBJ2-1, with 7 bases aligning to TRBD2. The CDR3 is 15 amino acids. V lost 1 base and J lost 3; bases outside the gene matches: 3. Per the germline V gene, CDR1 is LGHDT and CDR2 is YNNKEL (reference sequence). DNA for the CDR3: TGTGCCAGCAGCCAAGTAGCGGGCTTCTACAATGAGCAGTTCTTC. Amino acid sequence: CASSQVAGFYNEQFF.

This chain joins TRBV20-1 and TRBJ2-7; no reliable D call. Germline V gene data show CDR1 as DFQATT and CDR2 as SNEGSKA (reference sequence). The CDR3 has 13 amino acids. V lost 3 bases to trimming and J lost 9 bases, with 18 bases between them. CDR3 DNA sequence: TGCAGTGCTAGCCCTAGGGTCGTCAGTTGGCAGTACTTC. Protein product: CSASPRVVSWQYF.

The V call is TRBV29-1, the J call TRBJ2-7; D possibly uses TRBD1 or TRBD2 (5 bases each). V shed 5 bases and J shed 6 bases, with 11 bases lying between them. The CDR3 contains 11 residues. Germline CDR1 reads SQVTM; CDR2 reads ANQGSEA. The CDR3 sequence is CSVRQGPEQYF. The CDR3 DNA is TGCAGCGTTAGGCAGGGACCCGAGCAGTACTTC.

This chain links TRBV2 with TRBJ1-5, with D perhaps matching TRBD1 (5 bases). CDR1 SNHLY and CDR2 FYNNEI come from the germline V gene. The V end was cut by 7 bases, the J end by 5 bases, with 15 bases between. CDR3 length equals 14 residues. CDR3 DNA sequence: TGTGCCAGCACCGCGGACATATTTGATCAGCCCCAGCATTTT. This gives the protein CASTADIFDQPQHF. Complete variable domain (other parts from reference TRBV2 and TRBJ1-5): EPEVTQTPSHQVTQMGQEVILRCVPISNHLYFYWYRQILGQKVEFLVSFYNNEISEKSEIFDDQFSVERPDGSNFTLKIRSTKLEDSAMYFCASTADIFDQPQHFGDGTRLSIL.

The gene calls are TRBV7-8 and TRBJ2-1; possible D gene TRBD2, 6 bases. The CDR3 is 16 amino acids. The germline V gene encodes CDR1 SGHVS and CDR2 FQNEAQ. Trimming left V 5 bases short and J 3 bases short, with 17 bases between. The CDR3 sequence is CASSDLSGSFYNEQFF. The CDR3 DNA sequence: TGTGCCAGCAGCGACCTTAGCGGTTCCTTCTACAATGAGCAGTTCTTC.

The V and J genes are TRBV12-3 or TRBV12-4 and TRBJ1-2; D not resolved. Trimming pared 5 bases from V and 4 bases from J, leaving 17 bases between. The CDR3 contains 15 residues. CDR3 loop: CASSHRPALGYGYTF. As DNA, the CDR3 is TGTGCCAGCAGTCACCGACCGGCGTTAGGCTATGGCTACACCTTC.

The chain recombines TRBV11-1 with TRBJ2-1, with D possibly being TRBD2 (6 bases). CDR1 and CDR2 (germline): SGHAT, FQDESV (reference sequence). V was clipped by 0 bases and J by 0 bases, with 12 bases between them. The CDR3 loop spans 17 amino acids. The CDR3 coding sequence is TGTGCCAGCAGCTTAGCCGGGACTGGCGCCTCCTACAATGAGCAGTTCTTC. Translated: CASSLAGTGASYNEQFF.

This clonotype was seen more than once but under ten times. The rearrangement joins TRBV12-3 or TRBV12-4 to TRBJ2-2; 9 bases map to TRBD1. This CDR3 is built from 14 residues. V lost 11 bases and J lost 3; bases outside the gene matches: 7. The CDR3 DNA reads TGTGCCGACCGGGACAGGGATTACACCGGGGAGCTGTTTTTT. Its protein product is CADRDRDYTGELFF.

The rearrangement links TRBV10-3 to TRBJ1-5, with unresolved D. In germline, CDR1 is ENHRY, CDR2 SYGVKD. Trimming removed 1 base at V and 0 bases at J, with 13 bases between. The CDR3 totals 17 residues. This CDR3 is CAISEFLGYYSNQPQHF. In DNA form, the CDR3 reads TGTGCCATCAGTGAGTTTCTAGGGTATTATAGCAATCAGCCCCAGCATTTT.

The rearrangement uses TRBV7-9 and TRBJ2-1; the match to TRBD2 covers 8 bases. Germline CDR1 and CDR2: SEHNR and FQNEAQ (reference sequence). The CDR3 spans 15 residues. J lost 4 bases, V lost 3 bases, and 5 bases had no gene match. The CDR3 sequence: CASSFPAGVYNEQFF. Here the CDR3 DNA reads TGTGCCAGCAGCTTCCCAGCGGGGGTATACAATGAGCAGTTCTTC.

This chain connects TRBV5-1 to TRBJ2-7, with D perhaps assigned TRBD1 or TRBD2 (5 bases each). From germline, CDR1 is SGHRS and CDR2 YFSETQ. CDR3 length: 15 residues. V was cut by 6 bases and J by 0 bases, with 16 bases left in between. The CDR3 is CASTPEDDSSYEQYF. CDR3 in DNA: TGCGCCAGCACCCCGGAGGATGACAGCTCCTACGAGCAGTACTTC.

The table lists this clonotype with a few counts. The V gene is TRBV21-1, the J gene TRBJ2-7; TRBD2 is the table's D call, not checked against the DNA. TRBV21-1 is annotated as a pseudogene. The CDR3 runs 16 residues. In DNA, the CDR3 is TGTGCCAGCCACAGGGCCCGGACTATCAACGCCTACGAGCAGTACTTC. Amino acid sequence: CASHRARTINAYEQYF.

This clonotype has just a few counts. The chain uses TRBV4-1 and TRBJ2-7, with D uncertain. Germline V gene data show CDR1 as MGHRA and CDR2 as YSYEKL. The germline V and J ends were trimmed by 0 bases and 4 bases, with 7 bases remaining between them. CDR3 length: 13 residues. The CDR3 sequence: CASSQEGRYEQYF. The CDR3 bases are TGCGCCAGCAGCCAAGAGGGTAGATACGAGCAGTACTTC.

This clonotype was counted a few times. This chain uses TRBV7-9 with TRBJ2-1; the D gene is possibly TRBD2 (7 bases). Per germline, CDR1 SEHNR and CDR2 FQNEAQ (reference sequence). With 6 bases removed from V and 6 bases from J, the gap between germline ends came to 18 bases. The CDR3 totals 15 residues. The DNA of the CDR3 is TGTGCCAGCAGACCTGGGGGGGCCCGACCCAATGAGCAGTTCTTC. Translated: CASRPGGARPNEQFF.

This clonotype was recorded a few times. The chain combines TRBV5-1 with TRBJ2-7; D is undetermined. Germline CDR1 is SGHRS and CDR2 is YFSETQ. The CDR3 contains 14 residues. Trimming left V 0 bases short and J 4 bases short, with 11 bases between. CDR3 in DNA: TGCGCCAGCAGCTTGGCCCTAGACGGGTACGAGCAGTACTTC. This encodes CASSLALDGYEQYF. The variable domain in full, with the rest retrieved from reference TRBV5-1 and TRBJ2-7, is KAGVTQTPRYLIKTRGQQVTLSCSPISGHRSVSWYQQTPGQGLQFLFEYFSETQRNKGNFPGRFSGRQFSNSRSEMNVSTLELGDSALYLCASSLALDGYEQYFGPGTRLTVT.

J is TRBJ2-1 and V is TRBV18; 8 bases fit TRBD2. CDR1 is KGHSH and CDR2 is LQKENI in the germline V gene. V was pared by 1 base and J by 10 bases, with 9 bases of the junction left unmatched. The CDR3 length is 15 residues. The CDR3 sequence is CASSPRVSGSPEQFF. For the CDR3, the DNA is TGTGCCAGCTCACCACGCGTGAGCGGGAGCCCCGAGCAGTTCTTC.

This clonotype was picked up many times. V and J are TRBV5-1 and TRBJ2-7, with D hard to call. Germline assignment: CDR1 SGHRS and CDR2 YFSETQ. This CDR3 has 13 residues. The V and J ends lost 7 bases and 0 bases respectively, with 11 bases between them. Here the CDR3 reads CASRTVNSYEQYF. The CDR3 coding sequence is TGCGCCAGCCGTACGGTGAACTCCTACGAGCAGTACTTC.

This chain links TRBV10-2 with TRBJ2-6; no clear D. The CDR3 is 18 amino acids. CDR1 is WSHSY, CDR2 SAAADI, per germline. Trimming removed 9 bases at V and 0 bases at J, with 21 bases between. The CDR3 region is CASYWDWVVGSGANVLTF. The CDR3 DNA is TGCGCCAGTTACTGGGATTGGGTGGTCGGCTCTGGGGCCAACGTCCTGACTTTC.

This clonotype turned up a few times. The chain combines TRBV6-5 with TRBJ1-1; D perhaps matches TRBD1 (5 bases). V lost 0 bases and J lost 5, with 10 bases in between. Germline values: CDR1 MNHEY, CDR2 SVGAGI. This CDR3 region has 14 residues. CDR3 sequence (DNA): TGTGCCAGCAGTTACTCGGTCAGGGAGACTGAAGCTTTCTTT. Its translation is CASSYSVRETEAFF.

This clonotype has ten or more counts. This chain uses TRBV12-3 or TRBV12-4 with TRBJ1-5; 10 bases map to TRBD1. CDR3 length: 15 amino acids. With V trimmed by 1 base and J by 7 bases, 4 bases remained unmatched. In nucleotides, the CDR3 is TGTGCCAGCAGTTTAGGACAGGGGGCGGGACAGCCCCAGCATTTT. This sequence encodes CASSLGQGAGQPQHF.

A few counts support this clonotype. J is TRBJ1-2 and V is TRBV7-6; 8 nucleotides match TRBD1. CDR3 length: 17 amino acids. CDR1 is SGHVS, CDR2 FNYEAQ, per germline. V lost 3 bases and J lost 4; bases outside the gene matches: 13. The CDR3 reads CASSFRAGGDLVYGYTF. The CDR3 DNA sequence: TGTGCCAGCAGCTTTCGGGCAGGGGGCGATCTAGTCTATGGCTACACCTTC. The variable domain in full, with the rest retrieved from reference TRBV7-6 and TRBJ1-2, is GAGVSQSPRYKVTKRGQDVALRCDPISGHVSLYWYRQALGQGPEFLTYFNYEAQQDKSGLPNDRFSAERPEGSISTLTIQRTEQRDSAMYRCASSFRAGGDLVYGYTFGSGTRLTVV.

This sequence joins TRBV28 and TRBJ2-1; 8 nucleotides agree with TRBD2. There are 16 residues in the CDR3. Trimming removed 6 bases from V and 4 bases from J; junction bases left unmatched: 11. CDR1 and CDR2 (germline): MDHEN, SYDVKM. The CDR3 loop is CASSSGTRLEYNEQFF. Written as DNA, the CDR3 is TGTGCCAGCAGCTCCGGGACTAGACTGGAGTACAATGAGCAGTTCTTC.

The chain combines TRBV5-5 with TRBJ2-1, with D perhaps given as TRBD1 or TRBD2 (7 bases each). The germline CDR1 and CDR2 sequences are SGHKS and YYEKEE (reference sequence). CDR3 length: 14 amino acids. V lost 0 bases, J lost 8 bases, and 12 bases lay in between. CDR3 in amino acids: CASSLEQGRDEQFF. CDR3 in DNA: TGTGCCAGCAGCTTGGAACAGGGGAGGGATGAGCAGTTCTTC. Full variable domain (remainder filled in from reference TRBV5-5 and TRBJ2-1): DAGVTQSPTHLIKTRGQQVTLRCSPISGHKSVSWYQQVLGQGPQFIFQYYEKEERGRGNFPDRFSARQFPNYSSELNVNALLLGDSALYLCASSLEQGRDEQFFGPGTRLTVL.

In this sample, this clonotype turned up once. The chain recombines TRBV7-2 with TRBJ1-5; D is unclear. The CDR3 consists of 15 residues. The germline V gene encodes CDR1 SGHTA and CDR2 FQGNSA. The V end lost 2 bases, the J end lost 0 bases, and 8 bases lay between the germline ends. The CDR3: CASSLNVGSNQPQHF. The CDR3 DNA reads TGTGCCAGCAGCTTAAATGTTGGTAGCAATCAGCCCCAGCATTTT. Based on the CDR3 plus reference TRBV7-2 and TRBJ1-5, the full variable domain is GAGVSQSPSNKVTEKGKDVELRCDPISGHTALYWYRQSLGQGLEFLIYFQGNSAPDKSGLPSDRFSAERTGGSVSTLTIQRTQQEDSAVYLCASSLNVGSNQPQHFGDGTRLSIL.

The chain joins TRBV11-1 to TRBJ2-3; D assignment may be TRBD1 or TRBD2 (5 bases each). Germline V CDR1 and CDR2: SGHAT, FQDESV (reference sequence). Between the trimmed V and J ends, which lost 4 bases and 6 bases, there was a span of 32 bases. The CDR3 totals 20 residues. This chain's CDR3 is CASSSTTVFSREGWWDTQYF. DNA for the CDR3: TGTGCCAGCAGCTCCACGACAGTTTTTTCGAGAGAGGGGTGGTGGGATACGCAGTATTTT.

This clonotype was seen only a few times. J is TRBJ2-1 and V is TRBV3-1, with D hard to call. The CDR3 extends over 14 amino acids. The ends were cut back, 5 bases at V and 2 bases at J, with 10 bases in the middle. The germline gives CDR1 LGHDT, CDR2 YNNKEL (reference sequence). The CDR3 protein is CASSSLVPYNEQFF. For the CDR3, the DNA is TGTGCCAGCAGCAGCCTAGTCCCCTACAATGAGCAGTTCTTC.

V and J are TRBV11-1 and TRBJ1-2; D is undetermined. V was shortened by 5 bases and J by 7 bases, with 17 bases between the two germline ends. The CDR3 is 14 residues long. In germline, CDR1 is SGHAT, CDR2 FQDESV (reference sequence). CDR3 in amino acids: CASSLSQWSRGYTF. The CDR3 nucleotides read TGTGCCAGCAGCCTATCTCAGTGGTCGCGTGGCTACACCTTC.

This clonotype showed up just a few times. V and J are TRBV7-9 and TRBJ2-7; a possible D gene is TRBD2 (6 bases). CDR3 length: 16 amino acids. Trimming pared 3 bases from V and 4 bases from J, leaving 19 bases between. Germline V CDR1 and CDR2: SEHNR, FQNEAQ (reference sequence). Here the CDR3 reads CASSLGMGTAGYEQYF. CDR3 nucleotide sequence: TGTGCCAGCAGCTTGGGTATGGGGACGGCGGGGTACGAGCAGTACTTC.

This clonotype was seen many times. Here the CDR3 DNA reads TGTGCCAGCGGACAGGGCCCCCAAGAGACCCAGTACTTC. Amino acids: CASGQGPQETQYF. The V gene is TRBV14, the J gene TRBJ2-5; 8 bases are a match to TRBD1. CDR3 length: 13 residues. Germline CDR1 and CDR2: SGHDN and FVKESK. After removal of 8 bases from V and 1 base from J, the junction contained 3 bases not matched to a gene.